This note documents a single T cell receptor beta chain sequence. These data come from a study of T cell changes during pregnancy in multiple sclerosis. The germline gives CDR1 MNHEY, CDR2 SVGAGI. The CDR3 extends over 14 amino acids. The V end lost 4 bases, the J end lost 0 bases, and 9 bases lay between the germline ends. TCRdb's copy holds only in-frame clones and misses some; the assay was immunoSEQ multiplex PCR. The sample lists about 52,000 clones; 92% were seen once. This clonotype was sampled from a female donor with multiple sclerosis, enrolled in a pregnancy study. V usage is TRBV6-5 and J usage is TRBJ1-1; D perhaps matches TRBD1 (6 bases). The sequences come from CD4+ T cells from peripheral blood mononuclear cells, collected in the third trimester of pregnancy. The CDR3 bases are TGTGCCAGCAGTTCGGACAGATTGAACACTGAAGCTTTCTTT. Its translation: CASSSDRLNTEAFF.